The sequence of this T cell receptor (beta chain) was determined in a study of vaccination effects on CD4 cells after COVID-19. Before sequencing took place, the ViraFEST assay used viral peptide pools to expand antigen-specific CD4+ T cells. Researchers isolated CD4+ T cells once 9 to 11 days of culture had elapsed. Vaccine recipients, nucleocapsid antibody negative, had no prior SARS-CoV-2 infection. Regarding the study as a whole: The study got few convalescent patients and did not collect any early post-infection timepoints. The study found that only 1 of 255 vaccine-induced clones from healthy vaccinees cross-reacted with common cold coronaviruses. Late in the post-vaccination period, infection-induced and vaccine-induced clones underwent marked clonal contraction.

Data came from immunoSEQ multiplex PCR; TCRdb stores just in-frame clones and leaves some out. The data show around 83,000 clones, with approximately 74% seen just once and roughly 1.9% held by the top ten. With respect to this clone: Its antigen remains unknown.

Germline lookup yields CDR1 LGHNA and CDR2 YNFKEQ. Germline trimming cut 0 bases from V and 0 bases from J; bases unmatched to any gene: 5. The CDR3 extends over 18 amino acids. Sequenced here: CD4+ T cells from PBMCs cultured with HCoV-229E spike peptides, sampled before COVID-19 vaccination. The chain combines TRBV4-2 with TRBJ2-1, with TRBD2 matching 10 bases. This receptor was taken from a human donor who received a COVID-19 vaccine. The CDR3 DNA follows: TGTGCCAGCAGCCAAGATTCGACTAGCGGGCCCTCCTACAATGAGCAGTTCTTC. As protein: CASSQDSTSGPSYNEQFF.